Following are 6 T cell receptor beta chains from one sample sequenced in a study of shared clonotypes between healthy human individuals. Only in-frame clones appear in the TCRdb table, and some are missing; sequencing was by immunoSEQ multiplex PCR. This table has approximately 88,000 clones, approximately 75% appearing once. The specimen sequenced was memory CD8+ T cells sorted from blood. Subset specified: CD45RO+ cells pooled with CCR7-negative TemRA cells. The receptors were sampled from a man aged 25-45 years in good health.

CDR3 sequence: CASSIGEVLAAANEQFF. The CDR3 DNA follows: TGTGCCAGTAGTATAGGTGAGGTTCTAGCGGCAGCCAATGAGCAGTTCTTC. The V gene is TRBV19, the J gene TRBJ2-1; TRBD2 aligns across 7 bases. The germline V gene encodes CDR1 LNHDA and CDR2 SQIVND (reference sequence). The ends lost 1 base at V and 6 bases at J; junction bases unmatched: 12. The CDR3 consists of 17 residues. Full variable domain (rest looked up from reference TRBV19 and TRBJ2-1): DGGITQSPKYLFRKEGQNVTLSCEQNLNHDAMYWYRQDPGQGLRLIYYSQIVNDFQKGDIAEGYSVSREKKESFPLTVTSAQKNPTAFYLCASSIGEVLAAANEQFFGPGTRLTVL.

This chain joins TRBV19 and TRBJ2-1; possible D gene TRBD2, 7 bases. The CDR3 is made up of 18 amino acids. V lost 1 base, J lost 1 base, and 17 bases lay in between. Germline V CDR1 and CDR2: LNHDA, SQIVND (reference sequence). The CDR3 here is CASSIGGGPGVSYNEQFF. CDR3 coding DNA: TGTGCCAGTAGTATAGGGGGGGGCCCGGGAGTATCCTACAATGAGCAGTTCTTC.

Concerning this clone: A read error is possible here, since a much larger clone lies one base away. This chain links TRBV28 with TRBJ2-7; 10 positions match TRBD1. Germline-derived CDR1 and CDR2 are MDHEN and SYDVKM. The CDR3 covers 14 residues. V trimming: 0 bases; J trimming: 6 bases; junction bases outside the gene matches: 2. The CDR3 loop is CASSLWTGGSEQYF. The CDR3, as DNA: TGTGCCAGCAGTTTATGGACAGGGGGCTCCGAGCAGTACTTC.

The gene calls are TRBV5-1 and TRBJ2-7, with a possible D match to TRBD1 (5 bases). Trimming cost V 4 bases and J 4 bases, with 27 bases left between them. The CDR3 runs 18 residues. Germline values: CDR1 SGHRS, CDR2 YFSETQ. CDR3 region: CASSLRRQTTTTVYEQYF. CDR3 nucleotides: TGCGCCAGCAGCCTAAGAAGACAGACCACTACCACAGTTTACGAGCAGTACTTC.

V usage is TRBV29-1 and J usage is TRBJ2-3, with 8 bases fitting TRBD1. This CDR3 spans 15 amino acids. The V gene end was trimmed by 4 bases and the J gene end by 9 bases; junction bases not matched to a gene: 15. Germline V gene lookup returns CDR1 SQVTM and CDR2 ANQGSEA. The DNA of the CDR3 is TGCAGCGTTGCCCGGTATGCGGACAGGGAGCAAACGCAGTATTTT. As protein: CSVARYADREQTQYF.

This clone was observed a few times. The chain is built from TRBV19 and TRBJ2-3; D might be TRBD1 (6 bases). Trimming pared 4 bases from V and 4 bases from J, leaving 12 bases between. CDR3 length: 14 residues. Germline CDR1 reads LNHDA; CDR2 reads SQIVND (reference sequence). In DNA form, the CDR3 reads TGTGCCAGTAGTACATACAGGGTCCCAGATACGCAGTATTTT. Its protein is CASSTYRVPDTQYF.